The 28 T cell receptor beta chains listed next were all sequenced from one sample in a study of patients and donors after allogeneic stem cell transplantation. One entry per CDR3 protein, called by TCRdb with MiXCR from the RT-PCR reads. This table holds hundreds of thousands of distinct CDR3 sequences, less than 15% found once. What was sequenced was blood, either unsorted or a sorted T cell fraction (not recorded which). Every receptor here comes from a human donor who was either an allogeneic HSCT recipient or a stem cell or donor lymphocyte infusion donor (not recorded which). It is not recorded whose cells these are; they may come from a transplant donor.

This clonotype was seen only a few times. The rearrangement joins TRBV5-1 to TRBJ2-1, with D unclear. This CDR3 spans 14 amino acids. Germline loops: CDR1 SGHRS, CDR2 YFSETQ. The V and J ends lost 3 bases and 5 bases respectively, with 12 bases between them. The CDR3, as DNA: TGCGCCAGCAGCTCACCAAGGGTCGACAATGAGCAGTTCTTC. Its translation: CASSSPRVDNEQFF.

This clonotype was counted many times. V and J are TRBV20-1 and TRBJ1-1, with D possibly being TRBD1 (6 bases). The CDR3 has 15 residues. The V and J ends lost 6 bases and 0 bases respectively, with 17 bases between them. Germline CDR1 DFQATT, CDR2 SNEGSKA (reference sequence). The CDR3 protein is CSAPNRESMNTEAFF. In DNA form, the CDR3 reads TGCAGTGCCCCGAACAGGGAATCAATGAACACTGAAGCTTTCTTT.

This clonotype was seen more than once but under ten times. The CDR3 DNA sequence: TGTGCCACCAGCCCCGCAGGGGGCGGACAGCCCCAGCATTTT. It translates to CATSPAGGGQPQHF. The chain is built from TRBV24-1 and TRBJ1-5; TRBD1 aligns across 8 bases. J lost 7 bases, V lost 7 bases, and 8 bases had no gene match. Germline CDR1 and CDR2: KGHDR and SFDVKD. The CDR3 runs 14 residues.

This clonotype was observed a handful of times. The chain has TRBV20-1 and TRBJ2-7, with 9 bases that match TRBD1. The CDR3 has 14 amino acids. Germline V gene data show CDR1 as DFQATT and CDR2 as SNEGSKA (reference sequence). The V gene end was trimmed by 2 bases and the J gene end by 6 bases; junction bases not matched to a gene: 8. CDR3 nucleotides: TGCAGTGCTAGATTACAGGGGGCGTCATCCGAGCAGTACTTC. Amino acid sequence: CSARLQGASSEQYF.

This clonotype showed up just a few times. This rearrangement joins TRBV6-1 to TRBJ2-7; D is unclear. The CDR3 has 13 residues. V shed 4 bases and J shed 2 bases, with 9 bases lying between them. Germline V lookup: CDR1 MNHNS, CDR2 SASEGT. The CDR3 DNA sequence: TGTGCCAGCAGTGTCGACACTACCTACGAGCAGTACTTC. It codes for CASSVDTTYEQYF.

This clonotype was counted ten times or more. The CDR3 loop reads CASSLGASGTDTQYF. The DNA of the CDR3 is TGTGCCAGCAGTTTAGGGGCTAGCGGCACAGATACGCAGTATTTT. The chain links TRBV12-3 or TRBV12-4 to TRBJ2-3; D is perhaps TRBD2 (6 bases). V dropped 1 base and J dropped 1 base, with 9 bases sitting between them. There are 15 residues in the CDR3.

This sequence joins TRBV29-1 and TRBJ1-3; 9 bases align to TRBD1. The J segment lost 1 base and the V segment lost 6 bases, leaving 4 bases of the junction unmatched. The CDR3 has 14 residues. CDR1 is SQVTM and CDR2 is ANQGSEA in the germline V gene. CDR3 in amino acids: CSVADRGSGNTIYF. The CDR3 nucleotides are TGCAGCGTGGCTGACAGGGGGTCTGGAAACACCATATATTTT.

In its sample, this clonotype was seen many times. This chain uses TRBV5-5 with TRBJ2-6; D remains ambiguous. CDR1 is SGHKS, CDR2 YYEKEE, per germline (reference sequence). V lost 6 bases to trimming and J lost 0 bases, with 10 bases between them. CDR3 length equals 15 residues. The CDR3 here is CASTRISSGANVLTF. CDR3 DNA sequence: TGTGCCAGCACCAGGATCAGCTCTGGGGCCAACGTCCTGACTTTC.

The sample holds many counts of this clonotype. V is TRBV4-3 and J is TRBJ2-2; 7 bases agree with TRBD1. Germline V gene data show CDR1 as LGHNA and CDR2 as YSLEER. V gave up 0 bases and J gave up 0 bases; unmatched junction bases: 7. The CDR3 runs 18 residues. In nucleotides, the CDR3 is TGCGCCAGCAGCCAAGATGGTTCGACAGGGTCGAACACCGGGGAGCTGTTTTTT. This codes for CASSQDGSTGSNTGELFF.

The gene calls are TRBV14 and TRBJ2-2; the D gene could be TRBD1 or TRBD2 (5 bases each). V lost 4 bases, J lost 1 base, and 10 bases lay in between. CDR3 length: 15 amino acids. Per germline, CDR1 SGHDN and CDR2 FVKESK. The DNA of the CDR3 is TGTGCCAGCAGCCGAGGGGCTTTGAACACCGGGGAGCTGTTTTTT. Amino acid sequence: CASSRGALNTGELFF.

This clonotype was picked up a small number of times. The chain is built from TRBV4-3 and TRBJ2-2; the D is unclear. Germline V gene lookup returns CDR1 LGHNA and CDR2 YSLEER. The CDR3 runs to 12 residues. The germline V and J ends were trimmed by 2 bases and 6 bases, with 4 bases remaining between them. The CDR3 coding sequence is TGCGCCAGCAGCCAAAGACCCGGGGAGCTGTTTTTT. Translation: CASSQRPGELFF.

Ten or more counts support this clonotype. This chain joins TRBV6-5 and TRBJ2-7, with 8 nucleotides matching TRBD1. Looked up from germline, CDR1 is MNHEY and CDR2 is SVGAGI. This CDR3 has 16 amino acids. With 4 bases clipped from V and 0 bases from J, the junction kept 8 bases outside the gene matches. DNA of the CDR3: TGTGCCAGCAGTTCGCCCGGGACAGGTCCCTCCTACGAGCAGTACTTC. Its protein product is CASSSPGTGPSYEQYF.

This clonotype was found a few times. The chain links TRBV20-1 to TRBJ2-1; 11 bases line up with TRBD2. V gave up 6 bases and J gave up 8 bases; unmatched junction bases: 9. CDR1 DFQATT and CDR2 SNEGSKA come from the germline V gene (reference sequence). This CDR3 spans 14 amino acids. The CDR3 reads CSATSGTLRDEQFF. The CDR3 DNA sequence: TGCAGTGCGACTAGCGGGACCCTTAGGGATGAGCAGTTCTTC.

To note about this clonotype: Its ends do not fully match the called genes, so a read error is possible. The chain links TRBV5-1 to TRBJ2-7; 8 bases fit TRBD1. Germline-derived CDR1 and CDR2 are SGHRS and YFSETQ. CDR3 length: 13 amino acids. The CDR3 protein is CASRLGQEREQYF. CDR3 coding DNA: TGCGCCAGCAGATTGGGACAGGAACGAGAGCAGTACTTC.

This clonotype turned up a few times. The chain is built from TRBV12-3 or TRBV12-4 and TRBJ2-5; 10 bases align to TRBD1. The V and J ends lost 5 bases and 4 bases, in that order; junction bases with no gene match: 7. CDR3 size: 15 residues. This chain's CDR3 is CASSKRDRGRETQYF. The CDR3 DNA is TGTGCCAGCAGTAAGCGAGACAGGGGGCGAGAGACCCAGTACTTC.

This clonotype was observed many times. The chain recombines TRBV19 with TRBJ1-1, with D possibly being TRBD1 (5 bases). Germline values: CDR1 LNHDA, CDR2 SQIVND (reference sequence). The CDR3 spans 15 residues. V lost 7 bases and J 4 bases, leaving 19 bases between the germline ends. CDR3 in amino acids: CASNMGVGAGTEAFF. The CDR3 DNA follows: TGTGCCAGTAACATGGGGGTAGGGGCTGGCACTGAAGCTTTCTTT.

CDR3 DNA sequence: TGTGCCAGCAGCTTAGTGAGTCGGGAGGGCCGCGAGCAGTACTTC. Encoded protein: CASSLVSREGREQYF. This chain joins TRBV7-2 and TRBJ2-7; 8 bases fit TRBD2. The V gene's germline CDR1 is SGHTA and CDR2 FQGNSA. The CDR3 is 15 residues long. Trimming cost V 1 base and J 6 bases; bases outside gene matches: 8.

This clonotype was found a few times. The chain joins TRBV20-1 to TRBJ2-7, with D perhaps matching TRBD1 (5 bases). The CDR3 contains 13 residues. Germline values: CDR1 DFQATT, CDR2 SNEGSKA (reference sequence). Trimming shortened V by 6 bases and J by 5 bases, and 17 bases separated the two germline ends. Here the CDR3 DNA reads TGCAGTGCCGCGAAGGGGTACCTCCACGAGCAGTACTTC. Translating gives CSAAKGYLHEQYF.

This clonotype was detected many times. The J gene is TRBJ1-2, the V gene TRBV9; 8 bases line up with TRBD1. Germline CDR1 reads SGDLS; CDR2 reads YYNGEE. The CDR3 is made up of 13 amino acids. Trimming cost V 4 bases and J 6 bases; bases outside gene matches: 5. The CDR3 loop is CASSPRDRNGYTF. For the CDR3, the DNA is TGTGCCAGCAGCCCCCGGGACAGGAATGGCTACACCTTC.

The chain combines TRBV4-2 with TRBJ2-5; 11 positions match TRBD2. V lost 1 base, J lost 4 bases, and 8 bases stayed unmatched. Germline CDR1 reads LGHNA; CDR2 reads YNFKEQ. The CDR3 runs 17 residues. CDR3 DNA: TGTGCCAGCAGCCAAGCGGGGGGACTAGCGGTAGGAGAGACCCAGTACTTC. Translation gives CASSQAGGLAVGETQYF.

This clonotype was seen at least ten times. The junction and the germline gene differ at one end; a read error may be behind it. The V gene is TRBV20-1, the J gene TRBJ2-1, with D perhaps being TRBD1 or TRBD2 (6 bases each). In germline, CDR1 is DFQATT, CDR2 SNEGSKA (reference sequence). The length of the CDR3 is 18 residues. In DNA form, the CDR3 reads TGCAGTGCCAGAGGGGGGCTCCCCCGGATGGTGGGTACCAATGAGCAGTTCTTC. Protein sequence: CSARGGLPRMVGTNEQFF.

This clonotype has at least ten counts. This chain links TRBV10-3 with TRBJ2-7, with a tentative D call TRBD2 (5 bases). The CDR3 contains 14 residues. Trimming stripped 11 bases from V and 2 bases from J, with 19 bases between. Germline values: CDR1 ENHRY, CDR2 SYGVKD. The CDR3 region has the DNA TGTGCCGCCCGCGACGTTGGGCGGGCCTACGAGCAGTACTTC. Its translation is CAARDVGRAYEQYF.

This clonotype has a count of ten or more. This sequence joins TRBV12-3 or TRBV12-4 and TRBJ1-4; D remains ambiguous. V lost 8 bases to trimming and J lost 5 bases, with 15 bases between them. The CDR3 runs to 14 residues. CDR3 amino acids: CASRNLATNEKLFF. The CDR3 DNA follows: TGTGCCAGCCGCAACCTTGCGACCAATGAAAAACTGTTTTTT.

This clonotype was detected only a few times. The chain links TRBV3-1 to TRBJ2-3; D is possibly TRBD2 (5 bases). Germline V lookup: CDR1 LGHDT, CDR2 YNNKEL (reference sequence). Trimming stripped 1 base from V and 2 bases from J, with 13 bases between. The CDR3 has 16 residues. The DNA for the CDR3 is TGTGCCAGCAGCCAAGTTCGGCCGGGGTTCACAGATACGCAGTATTTT. This encodes CASSQVRPGFTDTQYF.

This clonotype appeared a few times. The J gene is TRBJ2-1, the V gene TRBV7-3, with 7 bases lining up with TRBD1. The CDR3 totals 14 residues. The ends lost 5 bases at V and 5 bases at J; junction bases unmatched: 6. Germline CDR1 is SGHTA and CDR2 is FQGTGA. CDR3 region: CASSPRGGHNEQFF. CDR3 DNA: TGTGCCAGCAGCCCCAGAGGGGGCCACAATGAGCAGTTCTTC.

This clonotype appeared a few times. This chain connects TRBV20-1 to TRBJ1-5; 12 bases match TRBD1. Trimming took 1 base from V and 6 from J; bases not matched to a gene: 4. The CDR3 contains 15 residues. Per the germline V gene, CDR1 is DFQATT and CDR2 is SNEGSKA (reference sequence). In DNA form, the CDR3 reads TGCAGTGCTAGAGGGGGACAGGGGGCGAGTCAGCCCCAGCATTTT. This translates into CSARGGQGASQPQHF.

The chain uses TRBV20-1 and TRBJ2-1; weak D call: TRBD2 (5 bases). Germline-derived CDR1 and CDR2 are DFQATT and SNEGSKA (reference sequence). The ends were cut back, 1 base at V and 0 bases at J, with 10 bases in the middle. The CDR3 has 15 amino acids. The chain's CDR3 is CSARGLANSYNEQFF. DNA for the CDR3: TGCAGTGCTAGAGGGCTAGCCAACTCCTACAATGAGCAGTTCTTC.

At least ten counts were recorded for this clonotype. The V and J genes are TRBV3-1 and TRBJ1-2; 8 bases are shared with TRBD1. V shed 3 bases and J 3 bases; nucleotides not matched to a gene: 6. This CDR3 has 15 amino acids. Germline CDR1 reads LGHDT; CDR2 reads YNNKEL (reference sequence). The CDR3 bases are TGTGCCAGCAGCCACACAGGACAGGGCCACTATGGCTACACCTTC. Encoded protein: CASSHTGQGHYGYTF.